The 32 T cell receptor beta chains given below trace back to one sample, sequenced in a study of blood T cell repertoires in COVID-19. Clones were sequenced by immunoSEQ multiplex PCR, and TCRdb holds only the in-frame ones, with some missing. The data contain a few hundred thousand clones, about nine tenths of them singletons. Sequencing used peripheral blood. These receptors were collected from a woman in her forties who had recovered from COVID-19.

The rearrangement uses TRBV30 and TRBJ1-5; D gene uncertain. The CDR3 has 12 residues. V was clipped by 0 bases and J by 7 bases, with 7 bases between them. Germline CDR1 is GTSNPN and CDR2 is SVGIG (reference sequence). This chain's CDR3 is CAWSVLQQPQHF. For the CDR3, the DNA is TGTGCCTGGAGTGTACTCCAACAGCCCCAGCATTTT.

The rearrangement links TRBV11-2 to TRBJ1-6, with D perhaps matching TRBD1 (5 bases). V shed 0 bases and J shed 9 bases, with 15 bases lying between them. CDR1 and CDR2 (germline): SGHAT, FQNNGV. This CDR3 comprises 16 residues. This CDR3 reads CASSLEGGPDVSPLHF. The CDR3 region has the DNA TGTGCCAGCAGCTTAGAGGGGGGACCTGATGTTTCACCCCTCCACTTT.

This clone was counted between two and nine times. This rearrangement joins TRBV7-2 to TRBJ1-2, with D possibly matching TRBD1 (5 bases). Trimming cost V 1 base and J 8 bases, with 11 bases left between them. The V gene's germline CDR1 is SGHTA and CDR2 FQGNSA. CDR3 length: 13 residues. CDR3 region: CASSLVGGTGYTF. CDR3 in DNA: TGTGCCAGCAGCTTAGTCGGAGGGACGGGCTACACCTTC.

This chain links TRBV9 with TRBJ2-1, with TRBD2 as a possible D gene (7 bases). Trimming took off 4 bases at V and 9 bases at J, with 23 bases between the two ends. Germline V CDR1 and CDR2: SGDLS, YYNGEE. CDR3 length: 16 residues. CDR3 residues: CASSPRGGAQNGEQFF. Written as DNA, the CDR3 is TGTGCCAGCAGCCCAAGGGGGGGGGCGCAGAATGGTGAGCAGTTCTTC.

Comment on this clone: The same CDR3 arises from other DNA sequences in this sample as well. V usage is TRBV30 and J usage is TRBJ1-1; D is possibly TRBD1 (5 bases). Between the trimmed V and J ends, which lost 3 bases and 1 base, there was a span of 9 bases. This CDR3 has 13 amino acids. Germline V gives CDR1 GTSNPN, CDR2 SVGIG (reference sequence). The CDR3, as DNA: TGTGCCTGGAGCCTCCAGGGGAACACTGAAGCTTTCTTT. Amino acid sequence: CAWSLQGNTEAFF.

This chain connects TRBV27 to TRBJ2-7; 14 bases line up with TRBD2. The CDR3 covers 16 residues. Trimming cost V 6 bases and J 5 bases; bases outside gene matches: 9. The germline V gene has CDR1 MNHEY and CDR2 SMNVEV (reference sequence). CDR3 DNA sequence: TGTGCCAGCAGCTGGGGGACTAGCGGGAGAAGTAACGAGCAGTACTTC. Translated, it gives CASSWGTSGRSNEQYF.

The chain joins TRBV7-3 to TRBJ2-3; D is possibly TRBD1 (6 bases). Germline V lookup: CDR1 SGHTA, CDR2 FQGTGA. The CDR3 has 14 residues. Trimming left V 5 bases short and J 0 bases short, with 9 bases between. In nucleotides, the CDR3 is TGTGCCAGCAGCGTCGGACAGAGCACAGATACGCAGTATTTT. This translates into CASSVGQSTDTQYF.

The chain carries TRBV6-1 and TRBJ2-3; 9 positions agree with TRBD2. This CDR3 has 16 amino acids. Germline values: CDR1 MNHNS, CDR2 SASEGT. The trim removed 0 bases at V and 3 bases at J, leaving 4 bases unmatched. The CDR3 spells CASSEAVAGATDTQYF. The CDR3 region has the DNA TGTGCCAGCAGTGAAGCTGTAGCGGGAGCAACAGATACGCAGTATTTT.

The chain uses TRBV11-3 and TRBJ2-1, with D uncertain. Germline lookup yields CDR1 SGHNT and CDR2 YENEEA. V was clipped by 3 bases and J by 0 bases, with 6 bases between them. This CDR3 region has 14 residues. The CDR3 DNA reads as TGTGCCAGCAGCTTCGCGGACTCCTACAATGAGCAGTTCTTC. This sequence encodes CASSFADSYNEQFF.

The gene calls are TRBV10-3 and TRBJ1-2; 8 bases are shared with TRBD1. The germline CDR1 and CDR2 sequences are ENHRY and SYGVKD. Losses at the gene ends were 6 bases for V and 6 bases for J; bases not matched to a gene: 6. The CDR3 is 13 residues long. As DNA, the CDR3 is TGTGCCATCAGGGTCGACAGGGGAAATGGCTACACCTTC. Translated, it gives CAIRVDRGNGYTF.

This chain uses TRBV6-5 with TRBJ1-1; perhaps TRBD1 as D (6 bases). V dropped 6 bases and J dropped 1 base, with 15 bases sitting between them. The CDR3 is 15 amino acids. CDR1 and CDR2 from the germline V gene are MNHEY and SVGAGI. Here the CDR3 reads CASRRDTSPNTEAFF. The CDR3, as DNA: TGTGCCAGCAGAAGGGACACCAGCCCGAACACTGAAGCTTTCTTT.

This chain uses TRBV3-1 (or the pseudogene TRBV3-2) with TRBJ2-2; tentative D call: TRBD2 (5 bases). The germline V gene encodes CDR1 LGHDT and CDR2 YNNKEL (reference sequence). Between the trimmed V and J ends, which lost 4 bases and 6 bases, there was a span of 21 bases. The CDR3 runs to 17 residues. The CDR3 sequence: CASSPSVVGVLPGELFF. CDR3 DNA sequence: TGTGCCAGCAGCCCCTCTGTAGTGGGAGTTCTGCCCGGGGAGCTGTTTTTT.

The chain couples TRBV20-1 to TRBJ1-4; no clear D gene. V was pared by 3 bases and J by 8 bases, with 13 bases between. The germline gives CDR1 DFQATT, CDR2 SNEGSKA (reference sequence). The CDR3 has 13 residues. The CDR3 DNA reads TGCAGTGCTAGTCGCATGCGTGAAGAAAAACTGTTTTTT. Translation: CSASRMREEKLFF.

This chain uses TRBV5-5 with TRBJ2-2; 8 bases align to TRBD2. CDR1 SGHKS and CDR2 YYEKEE come from the germline V gene (reference sequence). Trimming took 2 bases from V and 7 from J; bases not matched to a gene: 4. CDR3 length: 14 residues. CDR3 amino acids: CASSLAGEVGELFF. The CDR3 nucleotides read TGTGCCAGCAGCTTAGCGGGAGAGGTCGGGGAGCTGTTTTTT.

The rearrangement joins TRBV29-1 to TRBJ2-2; D remains unclear. Germline V gene lookup returns CDR1 SQVTM and CDR2 ANQGSEA. The germline V and J ends were trimmed by 4 bases and 3 bases, with 9 bases remaining between them. The length of the CDR3 is 13 residues. This CDR3 is CSVANQDTGELFF. CDR3 nucleotide sequence: TGCAGCGTTGCGAATCAGGACACCGGGGAGCTGTTTTTT.

About this clone: Relative to the germline gene, one junction end is altered; a read error may explain this. The rearrangement uses TRBV15 and TRBJ2-1; 8 bases match TRBD2. Looked up from germline, CDR1 is LNHNV and CDR2 is YYDKDF (reference sequence). CDR3 length equals 15 residues. The CDR3 bases are TGTGCTACCAGCAAGGGGCCGACTAGCGAAAATGAGCAGTTCTTC. Amino acids: CATSKGPTSENEQFF.

This chain joins TRBV28 and TRBJ2-7; TRBD1 matches at 10 bases. The CDR3 length is 14 residues. V shed 4 bases, J shed 2 bases, and the junction held 2 bases outside the gene matches. CDR1 MDHEN and CDR2 SYDVKM come from the germline V gene. The CDR3 bases are TGTGCCAGCAGTTCGGGACAGGGGACCTACGAGCAGTACTTC. Residues: CASSSGQGTYEQYF.

In DNA form, the CDR3 reads TGCGCCAGCGGCGGAGGGCGGGCCTACAATGAGCAGTTCTTC. This sequence encodes CASGGGRAYNEQFF. This chain connects TRBV10-2 to TRBJ2-1, with TRBD2 as a possible D gene (6 bases). There are 14 residues in the CDR3. V was clipped by 8 bases and J by 2 bases, with 13 bases between them. From germline, CDR1 is WSHSY and CDR2 SAAADI.

The V gene is TRBV10-2, the J gene TRBJ2-5, with 13 bases lining up with TRBD2. The CDR3 is 15 amino acids. Germline V CDR1 and CDR2: WSHSY, SAAADI. With V trimmed by 10 bases and J by 5 bases, 10 bases remained unmatched. CDR3: CATRTSGSRGETQYF. CDR3 in DNA: TGCGCCACCAGGACTAGCGGGAGTAGAGGGGAGACCCAGTACTTC.

The genes are TRBV12-5 and TRBJ2-5; TRBD1 is a possible D gene (6 bases). The CDR3 runs 15 residues. CDR1 is LGHNT, CDR2 FRNRAP, per germline. The germline V and J ends were trimmed by 5 bases and 2 bases, with 15 bases remaining between them. The CDR3 region has the DNA TGTGCTAGTGGTCCGGGTACAGGGATACAAGAGACCCAGTACTTC. Protein sequence: CASGPGTGIQETQYF.

The rearrangement uses TRBV19 and TRBJ2-7; 7 bases are a match to TRBD1. This CDR3 has 13 amino acids. V lost 4 bases, J lost 5 bases, and 5 bases stayed unmatched. Looked up from germline, CDR1 is LNHDA and CDR2 is SQIVND (reference sequence). The CDR3, as DNA: TGTGCCAGTAGTACCTCGACAGGGAACGAGCAGTACTTC. Its protein is CASSTSTGNEQYF. The full variable domain, rest sourced from reference TRBV19 and TRBJ2-7, is DGGITQSPKYLFRKEGQNVTLSCEQNLNHDAMYWYRQDPGQGLRLIYYSQIVNDFQKGDIAEGYSVSREKKESFPLTVTSAQKNPTAFYLCASSTSTGNEQYFGPGTRLTVT.

This chain joins TRBV24-1 and TRBJ2-2; D may be TRBD1 (6 bases). The germline V gene encodes CDR1 KGHDR and CDR2 SFDVKD. The length of the CDR3 is 16 residues. Between the trimmed V and J ends, which lost 0 bases and 1 base, there was a span of 8 bases. The CDR3 loop reads CATSDLGGQNTGELFF. As DNA, the CDR3 is TGTGCCACCAGTGATTTGGGGGGCCAGAACACCGGGGAGCTGTTTTTT.

This rearrangement joins TRBV5-6 to TRBJ1-2; D not certain. V was pared by 4 bases and J by 2 bases, with 3 bases between. Germline loops: CDR1 SGHDT, CDR2 YYEEEE. The CDR3 has 11 amino acids. The CDR3 here is CASSQNYGYTF. The DNA for the CDR3 is TGTGCCAGCAGCCAGAACTATGGCTACACCTTC. The full variable domain, completed using reference TRBV5-6 and TRBJ1-2, is DAGVTQSPTHLIKTRGQQVTLRCSPKSGHDTVSWYQQALGQGPQFIFQYYEEEERQRGNFPDRFSGHQFPNYSSELNVNALLLGDSALYLCASSQNYGYTFGSGTRLTVV.

CDR3 coding DNA: TGTGCCACCAGAATGACAGGGATCAATCAGCCCCAGCATTTT. Translation: CATRMTGINQPQHF. The chain has TRBV15 and TRBJ1-5, with 7 bases matching TRBD1. Germline CDR1 and CDR2: LNHNV and YYDKDF (reference sequence). This CDR3 spans 14 amino acids. V shed 6 bases, J shed 3 bases, and the junction held 5 bases outside the gene matches.

This clone was detected only once. The V gene is TRBV30, the J gene TRBJ1-5; 7 bases map to TRBD1. J gave up 3 bases and V 2 bases, and 7 bases lay outside the gene matches. The CDR3 has 15 residues. Germline V gives CDR1 GTSNPN, CDR2 SVGIG (reference sequence). The CDR3 bases are TGTGCCTGGAGTCCAGGGACAGCACTCAATCAGCCCCAGCATTTT. It is translated as CAWSPGTALNQPQHF.

The chain joins TRBV19 to TRBJ1-4; the D gene is possibly TRBD1 (5 bases). Germline V CDR1 and CDR2: LNHDA, SQIVND (reference sequence). This CDR3 comprises 14 residues. Trimming took off 7 bases at V and 8 bases at J, with 17 bases between the two ends. CDR3 residues: CASKGRGNSEKLFF. DNA for the CDR3: TGTGCCAGTAAGGGCCGGGGGAACAGCGAAAAACTGTTTTTT.

The V call is TRBV11-3, the J call TRBJ1-6, with D possibly TRBD1 on 5 matching bases. Germline-derived CDR1 and CDR2 are SGHNT and YENEEA. CDR3 size: 15 residues. The V end was cut by 1 base, the J end by 9 bases, with 13 bases between. The CDR3 loop reads CASSLGQGNSSPLHF. The CDR3 nucleotides are TGTGCCAGCAGCTTAGGTCAGGGAAATTCTTCACCCCTCCACTTT.

The chain is built from TRBV6-5 and TRBJ2-7, with TRBD2 as a possible D gene (6 bases). In germline, CDR1 is MNHEY, CDR2 SVGAGI. V lost 6 bases and J 4 bases, leaving 13 bases between the germline ends. The CDR3 loop spans 13 amino acids. This CDR3 is CASSKPGVYEQYF. DNA for the CDR3: TGTGCCAGCAGCAAACCGGGAGTTTACGAGCAGTACTTC.

The chain joins TRBV19 to TRBJ1-1; TRBD1 matches 7 bases. The CDR3 is 13 amino acids. V trimming: 1 base; J trimming: 11 bases; junction bases outside the gene matches: 7. CDR1 LNHDA and CDR2 SQIVND come from the germline V gene (reference sequence). The CDR3 nucleotides are TGTGCCAGTAGTATAGGAGGACAGGACTCGGCTTTCTTT. Its protein is CASSIGGQDSAFF.

Only one count was recorded for this clone. DNA of the CDR3: TGTGCCAGCTCACCACTTTCAGTGAACACCGGGGAGCTGTTTTTT. Its protein is CASSPLSVNTGELFF. This chain connects TRBV18 to TRBJ2-2; no definite D call. This CDR3 has 15 residues. V dropped 1 base and J dropped 1 base, with 7 bases sitting between them. Germline V gene data show CDR1 as KGHSH and CDR2 as LQKENI.

The chain links TRBV7-9 to TRBJ1-3, with D possibly TRBD1 on 5 matching bases. With 6 bases removed from V and 0 bases from J, the gap between germline ends came to 12 bases. Per germline, CDR1 SEHNR and CDR2 FQNEAQ (reference sequence). The CDR3 runs 15 residues. This chain's CDR3 is CASSPGGRSGNTIYF. The CDR3 DNA is TGTGCCAGCAGTCCCGGGGGTCGCTCTGGAAACACCATATATTTT.

The genes are TRBV27 and TRBJ1-5; D is possibly TRBD1 (5 bases). CDR3 length: 15 residues. CDR1 and CDR2 from the germline V gene are MNHEY and SMNVEV (reference sequence). V lost 10 bases and J 3 bases, leaving 19 bases between the germline ends. CDR3 sequence reads: CATYMMRQYNQPQHF. The CDR3 bases are TGTGCCACCTACATGATGCGACAGTACAATCAGCCCCAGCATTTT.